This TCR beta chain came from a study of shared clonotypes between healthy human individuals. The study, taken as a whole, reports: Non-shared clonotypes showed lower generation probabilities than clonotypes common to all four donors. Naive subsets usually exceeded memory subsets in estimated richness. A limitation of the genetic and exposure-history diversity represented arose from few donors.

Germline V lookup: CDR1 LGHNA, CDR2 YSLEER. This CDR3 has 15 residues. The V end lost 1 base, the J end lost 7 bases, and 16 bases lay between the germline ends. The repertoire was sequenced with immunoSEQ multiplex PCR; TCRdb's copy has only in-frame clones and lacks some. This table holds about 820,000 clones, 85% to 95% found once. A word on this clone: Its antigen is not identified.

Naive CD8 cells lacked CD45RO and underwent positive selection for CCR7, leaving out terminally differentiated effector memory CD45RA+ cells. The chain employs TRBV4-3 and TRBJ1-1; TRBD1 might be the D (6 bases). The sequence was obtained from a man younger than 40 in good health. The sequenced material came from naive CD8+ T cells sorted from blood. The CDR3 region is CASSQGQVHNYEAFF. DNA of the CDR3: TGCGCCAGCAGCCAAGGACAGGTACACAATTATGAAGCTTTCTTT.